The 21 T cell receptor beta chains listed next were all sequenced from one sample in a study of blood T cell repertoires in COVID-19. The table came from immunoSEQ multiplex PCR; TCRdb's copy has only in-frame clones and leaves some out. Here the sample spans over 200,000 clones, more than 70% being singletons. The sequenced sample was peripheral blood. These receptor sequences come from a woman aged 35 to 49 who had recovered from COVID-19.

V is TRBV15 and J is TRBJ2-7; 7 bases are a match to TRBD1. Germline V gives CDR1 LNHNV, CDR2 YYDKDF (reference sequence). V was clipped by 1 base and J by 4 bases; unmatched bases: 7. This CDR3 is built from 15 residues. CDR3 nucleotide sequence: TGTGCCACCAGCAGAGTAGGGGACAGTCGATACGAGCAGTACTTC. Its translation: CATSRVGDSRYEQYF.

The chain uses TRBV24-1 and TRBJ2-1; 9 nucleotides match TRBD2. Germline loops: CDR1 KGHDR, CDR2 SFDVKD. The CDR3 has 16 amino acids. With V trimmed by 5 bases and J by 4 bases, 8 bases remained unmatched. CDR3 sequence (DNA): TGTGCCACCAGTGCACCGGGACTAGCAGATTACAATGAGCAGTTCTTC. Translating it yields CATSAPGLADYNEQFF.

V is TRBV6-2 or TRBV6-3 and J is TRBJ1-2; 8 nucleotides agree with TRBD1. This CDR3 has 14 residues. V was clipped by 4 bases and J by 8 bases; unmatched bases: 9. From germline, CDR1 is MNHEY and CDR2 SVGEGT. Here the CDR3 reads CASSFDRGRGGYTF. The CDR3 DNA reads TGTGCCAGCAGTTTCGACAGGGGACGGGGAGGCTACACCTTC.

The V call is TRBV13, the J call TRBJ2-2, with TRBD1 matching over 8 bases. Germline lookup yields CDR1 PRHDT and CDR2 FYEKMQ (reference sequence). The CDR3 runs 16 residues. With 5 bases clipped from V and 4 bases from J, the junction kept 9 bases outside the gene matches. DNA of the CDR3: TGTGCCAGCAGCCCCAGACAGGGGTTGAGCACCGGGGAGCTGTTTTTT. Its translation: CASSPRQGLSTGELFF.

The genes are TRBV5-6 and TRBJ1-3; 9 nucleotides line up with TRBD1. The CDR3 totals 15 residues. CDR1 and CDR2 from the germline V gene are SGHDT and YYEEEE. V shed 4 bases and J 2 bases; nucleotides not matched to a gene: 4. CDR3 loop: CASSPTGGPGNTIYF. The CDR3 coding sequence is TGTGCCAGCAGCCCTACAGGGGGCCCTGGAAACACCATATATTTT.

The J gene is TRBJ2-7, the V gene TRBV7-8; unclear D gene. Germline V gene data show CDR1 as SGHVS and CDR2 as FQNEAQ. The CDR3 loop spans 13 amino acids. V was shortened by 4 bases and J by 4 bases, with 11 bases between the two germline ends. In DNA form, the CDR3 reads TGTGCCAGCAGCTCCGAAGTCGGGTACGAGCAGTACGTC. Protein: CASSSEVGYEQYV.

The chain is built from TRBV27 and TRBJ2-7, with 8 positions matching TRBD1. V was pared by 5 bases and J by 9 bases, with 3 bases of the junction left unmatched. Germline values: CDR1 MNHEY, CDR2 SMNVEV (reference sequence). This CDR3 contains 11 residues. The CDR3 DNA sequence: TGTGCCAGCAGTGCGGACAGGGTGCAGTACTTC. Translation: CASSADRVQYF.

V gene TRBV12-5 combines with J gene TRBJ2-3, with D possibly being TRBD2 (6 bases). Germline assignment: CDR1 LGHNT and CDR2 FRNRAP. CDR3 length equals 17 residues. V was pared by 0 bases and J by 0 bases, with 13 bases between. CDR3 in amino acids: CASGLVRGRTSTDTQYF. In nucleotides, the CDR3 is TGTGCTAGTGGTTTGGTACGGGGGAGGACGAGCACAGATACGCAGTATTTT.

The V and J genes are TRBV27 and TRBJ1-1; the match to TRBD1 covers 8 bases. Germline lookup yields CDR1 MNHEY and CDR2 SMNVEV (reference sequence). J was trimmed by 1 base and V by 5 bases; bases with no gene match: 6. The CDR3 extends over 15 amino acids. CDR3 DNA sequence: TGTGCCAGCAGTGCCGGGACAGGCGCGAACACTGAAGCTTTCTTT. Amino acid sequence: CASSAGTGANTEAFF.

The CDR3: CAWNQADTGELFF. The DNA of the CDR3 is TGTGCCTGGAACCAGGCCGACACCGGGGAGCTGTTTTTT. The chain joins TRBV30 to TRBJ2-2; D gene uncertain. V was cut by 4 bases and J by 3 bases, with 9 bases left in between. The germline CDR1 and CDR2 sequences are GTSNPN and SVGIG (reference sequence). This CDR3 has 13 amino acids.

This chain links TRBV10-2 with TRBJ1-2; no clear D gene. Germline CDR1 and CDR2: WSHSY and SAAADI. Trimming took off 2 bases at V and 8 bases at J, with 15 bases between the two ends. CDR3 length: 14 residues. The CDR3 nucleotides are TGCGCCAGCAGTGAGAATGGAAATCTGCGGGGCTACACCTTC. Translating gives CASSENGNLRGYTF.

This rearrangement joins TRBV7-2 to TRBJ2-2; 7 positions match TRBD2. J gave up 1 base and V 5 bases, and 7 bases lay outside the gene matches. The CDR3 is 16 residues long. The germline V gene encodes CDR1 SGHTA and CDR2 FQGNSA. The CDR3 sequence is CASSPWGGWNTGELFF. The DNA of the CDR3 is TGTGCCAGCAGCCCCTGGGGGGGGTGGAACACCGGGGAGCTGTTTTTT.

V gene TRBV7-8 combines with J gene TRBJ2-2; 10 positions match TRBD2. Per germline, CDR1 SGHVS and CDR2 FQNEAQ. Trimming removed 0 bases from V and 5 bases from J; junction bases left unmatched: 12. The CDR3 length is 19 residues. The CDR3 here is CASSLAPASGSGGTGELFF. The CDR3 nucleotides read TGTGCCAGCAGCTTAGCGCCCGCTAGCGGGAGCGGGGGGACCGGGGAGCTGTTTTTT.

The rearrangement joins TRBV11-1 to TRBJ2-6, with TRBD2 matching over 7 bases. Germline values: CDR1 SGHAT, CDR2 FQDESV (reference sequence). The CDR3 has 16 amino acids. V dropped 6 bases and J dropped 2; count of bases not matched to a gene: 7. CDR3 residues: CASRKRRGTGANVLTF. The CDR3, as DNA: TGTGCCAGCAGGAAGCGGCGGGGGACTGGGGCCAACGTCCTGACTTTC.

This clone was detected only once. The chain carries TRBV7-2 and TRBJ1-2, with 10 bases matching TRBD1. This CDR3 comprises 16 residues. The V and J ends lost 1 base and 5 bases, in that order; junction bases with no gene match: 7. CDR1 is SGHTA, CDR2 FQGNSA, per germline. CDR3 loop: CASSLGDRGFRYGYTF. CDR3 bases: TGTGCCAGCAGCTTAGGGGACAGGGGATTTCGGTATGGCTACACCTTC.

This clone appeared a single time. The DNA for the CDR3 is TGTGCCTGGAGTGGCGGGACCTTCTATGGCTACACCTTC. This translates into CAWSGGTFYGYTF. This chain uses TRBV30 with TRBJ1-2, with a possible D match to TRBD1 (5 bases). Germline-derived CDR1 and CDR2 are GTSNPN and SVGIG (reference sequence). The CDR3 has 13 amino acids. V was trimmed by 1 base and J by 4 bases, leaving 10 bases between them.

The chain employs TRBV3-1 (or the pseudogene TRBV3-2) and TRBJ1-2; TRBD1 might be the D (5 bases). CDR1 is LGHDT, CDR2 YNNKEL, per germline (reference sequence). V dropped 8 bases and J dropped 8 bases, with 18 bases sitting between them. This CDR3 is built from 13 residues. For the CDR3, the DNA is TGTGCCAGCGGCGGGGACCGCTCGGGAGGCTACACCTTC. Translation gives CASGGDRSGGYTF.

CDR3 nucleotides: TGTGCCAGCAGTTCCCCCCGGTCCCCCGGGACTAGCGAATACAATGAGCAGTTCTTC. Amino acid sequence: CASSSPRSPGTSEYNEQFF. The chain recombines TRBV27 with TRBJ2-1, with 10 bases fitting TRBD2. The CDR3 covers 19 residues. V lost 4 bases, J lost 4 bases, and 16 bases stayed unmatched. Germline CDR1 MNHEY, CDR2 SMNVEV (reference sequence).

The rearrangement uses TRBV28 and TRBJ2-3; 7 positions agree with TRBD1. The germline V gene has CDR1 MDHEN and CDR2 SYDVKM. This CDR3 comprises 14 residues. J was trimmed by 6 bases and V by 6 bases; bases with no gene match: 9. The CDR3 protein is CASRAGGVRDTQYF. The CDR3 region has the DNA TGTGCCAGCAGGGCAGGGGGAGTTCGGGATACGCAGTATTTT.

This chain connects TRBV9 to TRBJ2-1; D is ambiguous. The germline gives CDR1 SGDLS, CDR2 YYNGEE. V lost 2 bases to trimming and J lost 1 base, with 10 bases between them. This CDR3 region has 15 residues. CDR3 residues: CASSVAPTSYNEQFF. The CDR3 DNA is TGTGCCAGCAGCGTCGCACCGACTTCCTACAATGAGCAGTTCTTC. Full variable domain (missing parts from reference TRBV9 and TRBJ2-1): DSGVTQTPKHLITATGQRVTLRCSPRSGDLSVYWYQQSLDQGLQFLIQYYNGEERAKGNILERFSAQQFPDLHSELNLSSLELGDSALYFCASSVAPTSYNEQFFGPGTRLTVL.

DNA of the CDR3: TGTGCCAGCAGTTTAGTTCCCCCGCGGGAGAGGACCGGGGAGCTGTTTTTT. It encodes CASSLVPPRERTGELFF. The rearrangement joins TRBV27 to TRBJ2-2; 7 nucleotides align to TRBD2. Germline V CDR1 and CDR2: MNHEY, SMNVEV (reference sequence). The CDR3 runs to 17 residues. V lost 2 bases and J lost 5; bases outside the gene matches: 11.